This record covers a single T cell receptor (beta chain). Its antigen is undetermined. The assay was immunoSEQ multiplex PCR, and TCRdb's table has in-frame clones only and misses some. The repertoire includes 20,000 or so clones, approximately 80% of them detected once, and approximately 2% sits in the top ten. The CDR3 is made up of 12 amino acids. Per the germline V gene, CDR1 is ENHRY and CDR2 is SYGVKD. V was trimmed by 4 bases and J by 6 bases, leaving 10 bases between them. These data come from a study of graft-versus-host responses after intestinal transplantation. Overall study: After anti-thymocyte globulin induction, recipients took tacrolimus and steroids for 2 to 3 years. General study points: Researchers found peak circulating GvH clone levels linked to early post-transplant HvG declines. Allograft graft-versus-host to host-versus-graft clonal ratios ran high in patients with graft-donor T cell macrochimerism.

The V and J genes are TRBV10-3 and TRBJ2-7, with a possible D match to TRBD2 (5 bases). This TCR came from a human patient who received an intestinal transplant, so some T cells may come from the graft donor. The input for sequencing was PBMCs, taken 14 days after transplant. The CDR3 DNA sequence: TGTGCCATCAGTGGGAGGCAATCCGAGCAGTACTTC. Residues: CAISGRQSEQYF.